The 2 T cell receptor beta chains below were found in one sample sequenced in a study of T cell responses to AZD1222 COVID-19 vaccine. The protocol was immunoSEQ multiplex PCR, while the TCRdb copy is restricted to in-frame clones and leaves out a portion. The repertoire includes some 160,000 clones, approximately 89% of them detected once, and approximately 4.7% sits in the top ten. Material: peripheral blood, obtained on day 0 of AZD1222 vaccination. The receptors were gathered from an adult in good health.

J is TRBJ2-7 and V is TRBV7-2; no definite D call. The CDR3 extends over 15 amino acids. The ends were cut back, 4 bases at V and 0 bases at J, with 13 bases in the middle. Germline lookup yields CDR1 SGHTA and CDR2 FQGNSA. This CDR3 reads CASSYLTRSSYEQYF. CDR3 in DNA: TGTGCCAGCAGCTACCTAACAAGGAGCTCCTACGAGCAGTACTTC.

This sequence joins TRBV27 and TRBJ2-1; TRBD2 might be the D (7 bases). Germline-derived CDR1 and CDR2 are MNHEY and SMNVEV (reference sequence). There are 17 residues in the CDR3. V lost 2 bases, J lost 5 bases, and 19 bases lay in between. This chain's CDR3 is CASSLGWGLAADNEQFF. The CDR3 DNA sequence: TGTGCCAGCAGTTTAGGTTGGGGGCTAGCGGCCGACAATGAGCAGTTCTTC.